This T cell receptor (beta chain) was recorded in a study of T-cell memory formation after mild COVID-19. Notes on the study in general: In pre-infection memory, a portion of responding clones appeared, which suggested that cross-reactive memory joined.

About this clonotype itself: Its antigen remains unknown.

Looked up from germline, CDR1 is LGHNA and CDR2 is YNFKEQ. After removal of 0 bases from V and 6 bases from J, the junction contained 9 bases not matched to a gene. The CDR3 runs to 18 residues. TCRdb processed the 5' RACE reads anew with MiXCR; each CDR3 protein has one entry. This repertoire shows roughly 510,000 distinct CDR3 sequences, roughly 17% found once; its top ten account for about 8.1%. The chain combines TRBV4-2 with TRBJ2-3, with 13 bases fitting TRBD2. Material for sequencing was PBMCs or a T cell subset sorted from them (not recorded which). This TCR was recovered from an adult woman who had mild COVID-19 (a few samples of this study predate the infection). Cell type and time point are not known. CDR3 sequence (DNA): TGTGCCAGCAGCCAAGATCCCCCCGGACTAGCGGGAGATGATACGCAGTATTTT. It encodes CASSQDPPGLAGDDTQYF.